The 13 T cell receptor beta chains below were found in one sample sequenced in a study of T cell responses to AZD1222 COVID-19 vaccine. TCRdb keeps only in-frame clones here, not all; method: immunoSEQ multiplex PCR. The sample gives fewer than 30,000 clones, around 83% of which show up once; almost 8% is in the top ten. The sequences come from peripheral blood, collected 28 days after the second AZD1222 dose. The source is an adult who received the AZD1222 COVID-19 vaccine.

This rearrangement joins TRBV9 to TRBJ2-3; D perhaps matches TRBD2 (5 bases). This CDR3 comprises 13 residues. Germline lookup yields CDR1 SGDLS and CDR2 YYNGEE. V lost 0 bases to trimming and J lost 6 bases, with 8 bases between them. CDR3 coding DNA: TGTGCCAGCAGCGTAGCGGGGAAGGATACGCAGTATTTT. Translation: CASSVAGKDTQYF.

The rearrangement links TRBV5-1 to TRBJ2-7; tentative D call: TRBD1 (6 bases). Trimming removed 0 bases at V and 0 bases at J, with 10 bases between. The CDR3 is 15 amino acids. From germline, CDR1 is SGHRS and CDR2 YFSETQ. The CDR3 sequence is CASSLGQVSSYEQYF. CDR3 DNA sequence: TGCGCCAGCAGCTTGGGACAGGTGTCCTCCTACGAGCAGTACTTC.

The chain links TRBV6-5 to TRBJ1-6; no firm D call. Deletions cut 3 bases from V and 7 bases from J, with 10 bases between. The V gene's germline CDR1 is MNHEY and CDR2 SVGAGI. This CDR3 is 14 amino acids long. This chain's CDR3 is CASSYGRLNSPLHF. CDR3 bases: TGTGCCAGCAGTTATGGGCGGCTCAATTCACCCCTCCACTTT.

This rearrangement joins TRBV28 to TRBJ1-5; maybe TRBD1 (6 bases). Germline CDR1 and CDR2: MDHEN and SYDVKM. V was clipped by 6 bases and J by 4 bases, with 22 bases between them. CDR3 length equals 17 residues. CDR3 bases: TGTGCCAGCAGGGGGAGACAGGAACCGCTGAATAATCAGCCCCAGCATTTT. Its protein product is CASRGRQEPLNNQPQHF.

This clone was observed once. V usage is TRBV5-1 and J usage is TRBJ1-5, with 7 bases matching TRBD1. CDR3 length: 13 amino acids. V lost 0 bases, J lost 10 bases, and 4 bases stayed unmatched. Germline lookup yields CDR1 SGHRS and CDR2 YFSETQ. The CDR3 nucleotides are TGCGCCAGCAGCTTGGGTCAGGGGGGACCCCAGCATTTT. This codes for CASSLGQGGPQHF.

The chain is built from TRBV19 and TRBJ1-3; D uncertain. Trimming left V 6 bases short and J 0 bases short, with 12 bases between. This CDR3 has 15 residues. Germline CDR1 is LNHDA and CDR2 is SQIVND (reference sequence). CDR3 amino acids: CASSPQHSSGNTIYF. CDR3 coding DNA: TGTGCCAGTAGCCCCCAACATAGCTCTGGAAACACCATATATTTT.

The chain links TRBV7-9 to TRBJ2-1, with D maybe TRBD1 (5 bases). The CDR3 extends over 16 amino acids. V lost 1 base to trimming and J lost 0 bases, with 10 bases between them. Germline V gene lookup returns CDR1 SEHNR and CDR2 FQNEAQ (reference sequence). Written as DNA, the CDR3 is TGTGCCAGCAGCTTAGGGGGCATCTACTCCTACAATGAGCAGTTCTTC. It codes for CASSLGGIYSYNEQFF.

The rearrangement joins TRBV5-1 to TRBJ2-7, with 7 bases fitting TRBD2. This CDR3 spans 13 amino acids. V lost 1 base, J lost 4 bases, and 2 bases stayed unmatched. Germline lookup yields CDR1 SGHRS and CDR2 YFSETQ. CDR3 DNA: TGCGCCAGCAGCTTGATCGGGAGGTACGAGCAGTACTTC. Its translation is CASSLIGRYEQYF.

V and J are TRBV28 and TRBJ1-6; TRBD1 might be the D (6 bases). V gave up 6 bases and J gave up 6 bases, with 21 bases separating them. Germline V lookup: CDR1 MDHEN, CDR2 SYDVKM. The CDR3 runs to 17 residues. In DNA form, the CDR3 reads TGTGCCAGCAGGCCTAGACAGGACCCCTGGGGTAATTCACCCCTCCACTTT. Its protein product is CASRPRQDPWGNSPLHF.

The genes are TRBV29-1 and TRBJ2-5; perhaps D is TRBD1 or TRBD2 (6 bases each). Trimming shortened V by 1 base and J by 5 bases, and 17 bases separated the two germline ends. The CDR3 has 15 amino acids. From germline, CDR1 is SQVTM and CDR2 ANQGSEA. The CDR3 region is CSVEVRGLREETQYF. In DNA, the CDR3 is TGCAGCGTTGAAGTCAGGGGTTTACGGGAGGAGACCCAGTACTTC.

V usage is TRBV30 and J usage is TRBJ1-1; no clear D gene. There are 15 residues in the CDR3. Trimming removed 5 bases at V and 1 base at J, with 17 bases between. Germline CDR1 and CDR2: GTSNPN and SVGIG (reference sequence). CDR3 loop: CAWGWAGRANTEAFF. The CDR3 DNA is TGTGCCTGGGGTTGGGCCGGTAGGGCGAACACTGAAGCTTTCTTT.

The CDR3 here is CASSPASGGPALHF. The CDR3, as DNA: TGTGCCAGCAGCCCAGCCTCAGGGGGCCCGGCCCTCCACTTT. V usage is TRBV5-8 and J usage is TRBJ1-6; 8 positions match TRBD1. Germline V gives CDR1 SGHTS, CDR2 YDEGEE. The CDR3 has 14 residues. J gave up 14 bases and V 4 bases, and 11 bases lay outside the gene matches.

The CDR3 DNA is TGTGCCAGCTCACCAGGGACATCCGGGCCGGAAGCTTTCTTT. Amino acids: CASSPGTSGPEAFF. The J gene is TRBJ1-1, the V gene TRBV18, with D possibly matching TRBD1 (6 bases). With 2 bases removed from V and 8 bases from J, the gap between germline ends came to 15 bases. Germline CDR1 reads KGHSH; CDR2 reads LQKENI. This CDR3 has 14 residues. The variable domain in full, completed from reference TRBV18 and TRBJ1-1, reads NAGVMQNPRHLVRRRGQEARLRCSPMKGHSHVYWYRQLPEEGLKFMVYLQKENIIDESGMPKERFSAEFPKEGPSILRIQQVVRGDSAAYFCASSPGTSGPEAFFGQGTRLTVV.